Listed here are 16 T cell receptor beta chains from one sample, sequenced in a study of regulatory T cells in long-lasting Graves disease. With iRepertoire HTBI primers and Arm-PCR of CDR3 regions, TCR beta libraries were built. One entry per CDR3 protein, called by TCRdb with MiXCR from the multiplex PCR reads. This table holds more than 350,000 distinct CDR3 sequences, about 15% found once. The time point is: newly diagnosed GD, antithyroid drugs for less than 3 months. Generation of the TCR library employed RNA extracted from PBMCs. This sample also belongs to another study, concerning T cells in Graves' hyperthyroidism and ophthalmopathy.

Sample: peripheral blood mononuclear cells (PBMCs), taken at new diagnosis, from a patient treated with antithyroid drugs. These receptors were obtained from a woman aged 30 to 39 with Graves disease.

This clonotype was observed a few times. The rearrangement uses TRBV5-4 and TRBJ1-6; D is unclear. The CDR3 spans 12 residues. Trimming pared 5 bases from V and 10 bases from J, leaving 10 bases between. Germline lookup yields CDR1 SGHNT and CDR2 YYREEE (reference sequence). The CDR3 spells CASRRERSPLHF. The CDR3 DNA follows: TGTGCCAGCAGGAGGGAACGATCACCCCTCCACTTT.

This sequence joins TRBV7-8 and TRBJ2-5; the D is unclear. The CDR3 is made up of 13 amino acids. V gave up 1 base and J gave up 5 bases, with 8 bases separating them. The germline CDR1 and CDR2 sequences are SGHVS and FQNEAQ. CDR3 amino acids: CASSLVYGETQYF. CDR3 in DNA: TGTGCCAGCAGCTTAGTATACGGGGAGACCCAGTACTTC.

This clonotype was detected ten times or more. The chain links TRBV27 to TRBJ1-2, with a tentative D call TRBD1 (5 bases). The V end lost 5 bases, the J end lost 8 bases, and 24 bases lay between the germline ends. The CDR3 contains 16 residues. Germline CDR1 and CDR2: MNHEY and SMNVEV (reference sequence). The CDR3 nucleotides are TGTGCCAGCAGTCCCCTCCGGGACCTAGGGCAGAGAGGCTACACCTTC. Amino acid sequence: CASSPLRDLGQRGYTF.

This clonotype was counted only a few times. V is TRBV12-3 or TRBV12-4 and J is TRBJ2-1; 8 bases map to TRBD2. The V gene end was trimmed by 1 base and the J gene end by 5 bases; junction bases not matched to a gene: 7. This CDR3 is 16 amino acids long. The CDR3 bases are TGTGCCAGCAGTTTAGTTGGTAGCGGGGACCACAATGAGCAGTTCTTC. As protein: CASSLVGSGDHNEQFF.

Details on this clonotype: This clone may be a read error of a much larger clone one base away. The rearrangement links TRBV6-2 or TRBV6-3 to TRBJ2-2, with 12 bases aligning to TRBD2. CDR1 and CDR2 from the germline V gene are MNHEY and SVGEGT. This CDR3 is 15 amino acids long. Trimming took 4 bases from V and 3 from J; bases not matched to a gene: 0. The CDR3 DNA reads as TGTGCCAGCAGTTCTAGCGGGAGGGACACCGGGGAGCTGTTTTTT. Its translation is CASSSSGRDTGELFF.

This clonotype was counted at least ten times. The chain uses TRBV5-1 and TRBJ2-7, with TRBD2 matching 7 bases. The V gene end was trimmed by 4 bases and the J gene end by 3 bases; junction bases not matched to a gene: 13. Germline V gives CDR1 SGHRS, CDR2 YFSETQ. This CDR3 region has 16 residues. Written as DNA, the CDR3 is TGCGCCAGCAGCGAGGAGGGGCTGGGGGGGGGCTACGAGCAGTACTTC. Translated, it gives CASSEEGLGGGYEQYF.

This clonotype has more than one count but fewer than ten. CDR3 sequence (DNA): TGCGCCAGCAGCCCCAAAAGGGGGACCTTAAAGGAAAAACTGTTTTTT. Its translation is CASSPKRGTLKEKLFF. V is TRBV4-1 and J is TRBJ1-4; TRBD1 might be the D (6 bases). The CDR3 sequence is 16 residues long. Germline V lookup: CDR1 MGHRA, CDR2 YSYEKL. V was shortened by 4 bases and J by 8 bases, with 20 bases between the two germline ends.

A few counts support this clonotype. V usage is TRBV30 and J usage is TRBJ2-1, with TRBD2 as a possible D gene (5 bases). This CDR3 is built from 11 residues. V was shortened by 3 bases and J by 5 bases, with 5 bases between the two germline ends. Germline CDR1 reads GTSNPN; CDR2 reads SVGIG (reference sequence). CDR3 loop: CAWSGDNEQFF. As DNA, the CDR3 is TGTGCCTGGAGCGGGGACAATGAGCAGTTCTTC.

This clonotype was found many times. The V and J genes are TRBV4-1 and TRBJ2-7; TRBD2 agrees at 7 bases. This CDR3 has 15 residues. With 1 base clipped from V and 3 bases from J, the junction kept 6 bases outside the gene matches. Germline CDR1 and CDR2: MGHRA and YSYEKL. The CDR3 DNA sequence: TGCGCCAGCAGCCAAGTGGGGGGGTCACACTACGAGCAGTACTTC. Translated: CASSQVGGSHYEQYF.

The J gene is TRBJ1-2, the V gene TRBV18, with D hard to call. CDR1 is KGHSH and CDR2 is LQKENI in the germline V gene. The CDR3 loop spans 18 amino acids. The V and J ends lost 2 bases and 2 bases respectively, with 21 bases between them. The CDR3 sequence: CASSPLVQTPGPNYGYTF. The CDR3 DNA follows: TGTGCCAGCTCACCATTGGTTCAAACACCTGGACCGAACTATGGCTACACCTTC.

This clonotype was seen a few times. The chain carries TRBV3-1 and TRBJ2-1; 10 bases are a match to TRBD2. V dropped 1 base and J dropped 0; count of bases not matched to a gene: 3. This CDR3 spans 17 amino acids. Looked up from germline, CDR1 is LGHDT and CDR2 is YNNKEL (reference sequence). The CDR3 coding sequence is TGTGCCAGCAGCCAAGTGTCTAGCGGGAGCTCCTACAATGAGCAGTTCTTC. Residues: CASSQVSSGSSYNEQFF.

This clonotype has at least ten counts. The rearrangement links TRBV6-1 to TRBJ2-1; 10 bases are shared with TRBD2. V was clipped by 1 base and J by 4 bases; unmatched bases: 4. Germline CDR1 and CDR2: MNHNS and SASEGT. CDR3 length: 16 residues. CDR3 protein: CASSEVAGGWYNEQFF. The CDR3 DNA sequence: TGTGCCAGCAGTGAAGTAGCGGGAGGTTGGTACAATGAGCAGTTCTTC.

This clonotype was seen many times. The V and J genes are TRBV5-8 and TRBJ2-2; TRBD2 matches 11 bases. The germline CDR1 and CDR2 sequences are SGHTS and YDEGEE. This CDR3 spans 18 amino acids. V dropped 1 base and J dropped 4; count of bases not matched to a gene: 9. The CDR3 is CASSLSGLAGGFTGELFF. CDR3 DNA: TGTGCCAGCAGCTTGTCTGGGCTAGCGGGAGGATTCACCGGGGAGCTGTTTTTT. Based on the CDR3 plus reference TRBV5-8 and TRBJ2-2, the full variable domain is EAGVTQSPTHLIKTRGQQATLRCSPISGHTSVYWYQQALGLGLQFLLWYDEGEERNRGNFPPRFSGRQFPNYSSELNVNALELEDSALYLCASSLSGLAGGFTGELFFGEGSRLTVL.

This clonotype occurred a few times. An end of the junction differs from the germline gene, which may be a read error. The V and J genes are TRBV7-9 and TRBJ2-7, with 10 bases lining up with TRBD1. Per germline, CDR1 SEHNR and CDR2 FQNEAQ (reference sequence). This CDR3 comprises 16 residues. The CDR3 loop reads CASSLLVGQGYNEQYF. DNA for the CDR3: TGCGCCAGCAGCTTGCTGGTGGGACAGGGGTATAACGAGCAGTACTTC.

For this clonotype: A much larger clone is a single base away; this may be a read error. The chain combines TRBV20-1 with TRBJ1-1, with a weak D call TRBD1 (5 bases). V gave up 0 bases and J gave up 4 bases, with 18 bases separating them. Germline V lookup: CDR1 DFQATT, CDR2 SNEGSKA (reference sequence). The CDR3 covers 16 residues. The CDR3 here is CSARDLLEARGTEAFF. The DNA for the CDR3 is TGCAGTGCTAGAGATCTTCTAGAGGCTAGGGGCACTGAAGCTTTCTTT.

This clonotype was picked up many times. In DNA form, the CDR3 reads TGTGCCAGCAGCTTTGGGCACGGGGAAGAAGCTTTCTTT. Its protein is CASSFGHGEEAFF. The rearrangement uses TRBV7-3 and TRBJ1-1; D gene uncertain. Trimming cost V 3 bases and J 8 bases, with 13 bases left between them. The CDR3 covers 13 residues. Germline V lookup: CDR1 SGHTA, CDR2 FQGTGA.